This T cell receptor (beta chain) was identified in a study of radiation and T cells in renal cell carcinoma. Study observations and caveats: Top tumor clonotypes rose in blood 2 weeks post-radiation, then contracted. No pretreatment tumor biopsies were available for baseline clonotypes.

Documented time point: blood 4 weeks post-SBRT, at nephrectomy. As for treatment: 15 Gy SBRT to primary tumor, nephrectomy 4 weeks later. Nephrectomy followed 15 Gy stereotactic body radiation by 4 weeks. After SBRT, blood was collected at 2 and 4 weeks, plus baseline. CDR3 length: 14 amino acids. Germline V CDR1 and CDR2: SGHRS, YFSETQ. Trimming removed 4 bases from V and 7 bases from J, with 18 bases in between. Here immunoSEQ multiplex PCR was the method, and the copy in TCRdb shows in-frame clones only, minus some. This sample yields about 40,000 clones, of which about 82% are seen a single time; 27% belongs to the top ten. This clone was seen a handful of times. What it recognizes is unknown.

This TCR came from a woman in her 70s with renal cell carcinoma. The rearrangement uses TRBV5-1 and TRBJ2-7; D may be TRBD1 or TRBD2 (6 bases each). The material was blood, obtained from a patient whose treatment included radiotherapy and nephrectomy. This CDR3 reads CASSNGGPLKEQYF. Written as DNA, the CDR3 is TGCGCCAGCAGCAACGGGGGCCCCCTAAAGGAGCAGTACTTC. The variable domain in full, with the rest retrieved from reference TRBV5-1 and TRBJ2-7, is KAGVTQTPRYLIKTRGQQVTLSCSPISGHRSVSWYQQTPGQGLQFLFEYFSETQRNKGNFPGRFSGRQFSNSRSEMNVSTLELGDSALYLCASSNGGPLKEQYFGPGTRLTVT.